A single sample gave rise to the 21 T cell receptor beta chains below, sequenced in a study of blood T cell repertoires in COVID-19. TCRdb's copy holds only in-frame clones and misses some; the assay was immunoSEQ multiplex PCR. Among fewer than 250,000 clones listed, 65% to 90% were seen once. Sequences were obtained from peripheral blood. The receptors here all came from a woman in her 70s with acute or convalescent COVID-19.

V usage is TRBV2 and J usage is TRBJ1-1, with D unclear. This CDR3 has 16 amino acids. The germline V gene has CDR1 SNHLY and CDR2 FYNNEI. V was clipped by 6 bases and J by 6 bases, with 23 bases between them. DNA of the CDR3: TGTGCCAGCAGGCCCGTTCCGGGGTTTGGAGTCCCTGAAGCTTTCTTT. Translated, it gives CASRPVPGFGVPEAFF.

The rearrangement joins TRBV10-1 to TRBJ2-5, with D unresolved. In germline, CDR1 is WNHNN, CDR2 SYGVQD (reference sequence). The V and J ends lost 4 bases and 8 bases respectively, with 14 bases between them. CDR3 length equals 13 residues. In DNA form, the CDR3 reads TGCGCCAGCAGTGGCAGTCCAGTTGATACCCAGTACTTC. Amino acid sequence: CASSGSPVDTQYF.

This clone has just a few counts. The CDR3 sequence is CASSPSLWTSQDTGELFF. The CDR3 bases are TGTGCCAGCAGCCCCAGCCTTTGGACTAGCCAGGACACCGGGGAGCTGTTTTTT. The rearrangement links TRBV11-2 to TRBJ2-2; the match to TRBD2 covers 8 bases. CDR1 and CDR2 from the germline V gene are SGHAT and FQNNGV. With V trimmed by 5 bases and J by 3 bases, 14 bases remained unmatched. This CDR3 has 18 amino acids.

This clone was detected a few times. CDR3 protein: CASSYTLGTAGSANYGYTF. In DNA form, the CDR3 reads TGTGCCAGCAGTTATACCCTAGGGACAGCCGGATCCGCTAACTATGGCTACACCTTC. The V gene is TRBV6-2 or TRBV6-3, the J gene TRBJ1-2; 7 bases line up with TRBD1. The V gene end was trimmed by 3 bases and the J gene end by 0 bases; junction bases not matched to a gene: 16. Germline CDR1 and CDR2: MNHEY and SVGEGT. The CDR3 consists of 19 residues.

This clone has just one count. The chain uses TRBV24-1 and TRBJ2-2, with 8 bases identical to TRBD1. The germline V gene has CDR1 KGHDR and CDR2 SFDVKD. This CDR3 region has 16 residues. V dropped 3 bases and J dropped 3; count of bases not matched to a gene: 5. The CDR3 nucleotides read TGTGCCACCAGTGATCGACAGGGGAGAGACACCGGGGAGCTGTTTTTT. It is translated as CATSDRQGRDTGELFF.

The chain couples TRBV28 to TRBJ1-1; D uncertain. CDR3 length: 16 residues. Germline CDR1 and CDR2: MDHEN and SYDVKM. V was clipped by 7 bases and J by 4 bases, with 22 bases between them. CDR3 residues: CASTGTPSGPLTEAFF. The CDR3 nucleotides are TGTGCCAGCACCGGAACACCGTCTGGGCCCCTCACTGAAGCTTTCTTT.

V gene TRBV5-1 combines with J gene TRBJ1-4; weak D call: TRBD1 (6 bases). V was cut by 9 bases and J by 3 bases, with 12 bases left in between. The germline CDR1 and CDR2 sequences are SGHRS and YFSETQ. The CDR3 contains 13 residues. CDR3 sequence reads: CAKQGVANEKLFF. CDR3 nucleotide sequence: TGCGCCAAACAGGGCGTCGCTAATGAAAAACTGTTTTTT.

The table lists this clone with a few counts. An end of the junction does not agree with germline; a read error may underlie this. The V call is TRBV7-7, the J call TRBJ2-2; 8 nucleotides align to TRBD1. Germline V gene sequence: CDR1 SSHAT, CDR2 FNYEAQ (reference sequence). CDR3 length equals 16 residues. For the CDR3, the DNA is TGTGCTAGCAGCTTTGGGACAGGAGGGAACACCGGGGAGCTGTTTTTT. Translation: CASSFGTGGNTGELFF.

The chain has TRBV19 and TRBJ1-6, with a tentative D call TRBD1 (5 bases). Trimming removed 2 bases at V and 8 bases at J, with 10 bases between. The CDR3 is 14 residues long. CDR1 is LNHDA, CDR2 SQIVND, per germline (reference sequence). The CDR3 reads CASSIFGGDSPLHF. The CDR3 region has the DNA TGTGCCAGTAGTATATTCGGGGGAGATTCACCCCTCCACTTT.

A remark on this clone: At one boundary the junction diverges from the germline segment, which might be a read error. The chain couples TRBV19 to TRBJ1-2, with D unresolved. CDR3 length: 16 amino acids. CDR1 and CDR2 (germline): LNHDA, SQIVND (reference sequence). CDR3: CASSKVSVEANYDYTF. The CDR3 nucleotides read TGTGCCAGTAGTAAGGTGTCAGTGGAAGCTAACTATGACTACACCTTC. The full variable domain, in which reference TRBV19 and TRBJ1-2 provide the parts outside the CDR3, is DGGITQSPKYLFRKEGQNVTLSCEQNLNHDAMYWYRQDPGQGLRLIYYSQIVNDFQKGDIAEGYSVSREKKESFPLTVTSAQKNPTAFYLCASSKVSVEANYDYTFGSGTRLTVV.

This sequence joins TRBV5-1 and TRBJ1-1; the match to TRBD1 covers 10 bases. The germline CDR1 and CDR2 sequences are SGHRS and YFSETQ. J gave up 6 bases and V 1 base, and 6 bases lay outside the gene matches. This CDR3 is built from 15 residues. The CDR3 nucleotides are TGCGCCAGCAGCTTGACCCGACAGGGGGCATCTGAAGCTTTCTTT. Translation: CASSLTRQGASEAFF. Full variable domain (remainder filled in from reference TRBV5-1 and TRBJ1-1): KAGVTQTPRYLIKTRGQQVTLSCSPISGHRSVSWYQQTPGQGLQFLFEYFSETQRNKGNFPGRFSGRQFSNSRSEMNVSTLELGDSALYLCASSLTRQGASEAFFGQGTRLTVV.

This sequence joins TRBV6-2 or TRBV6-3 and TRBJ1-2; weak D call: TRBD1 (6 bases). Germline lookup yields CDR1 MNHEY and CDR2 SVGEGT. Deletions cut 2 bases from V and 7 bases from J, with 11 bases between. The CDR3 spans 13 residues. The CDR3 reads CASSYGGASGYTF. CDR3 in DNA: TGTGCCAGCAGTTACGGGGGCGCGAGTGGCTACACCTTC.

The V and J genes are TRBV5-1 and TRBJ2-5, with 10 nucleotides matching TRBD2. V gave up 6 bases and J gave up 1 base; unmatched junction bases: 3. Per the germline V gene, CDR1 is SGHRS and CDR2 is YFSETQ. The CDR3 has 14 amino acids. CDR3 bases: TGCGCCAGCAAGCCTAGCGGGGGCCAAGAGACCCAGTACTTC. As protein: CASKPSGGQETQYF.

The chain recombines TRBV7-2 with TRBJ1-2; unclear D gene. V dropped 2 bases and J dropped 6 bases, with 16 bases sitting between them. The CDR3 has 15 amino acids. Looked up from germline, CDR1 is SGHTA and CDR2 is FQGNSA. CDR3 loop: CASSLRRGTGHGYTF. The CDR3 bases are TGTGCCAGCAGCTTACGCCGGGGTACCGGGCATGGCTACACCTTC.

This clone was detected once. The V call is TRBV30, the J call TRBJ1-3; TRBD1 matches 7 bases. With V trimmed by 3 bases and J by 4 bases, 9 bases remained unmatched. CDR1 and CDR2 from the germline V gene are GTSNPN and SVGIG (reference sequence). The length of the CDR3 is 15 residues. This CDR3 reads CAWRGQNLRGNTIYF. The CDR3 bases are TGTGCCTGGAGGGGACAGAATTTGAGAGGAAACACCATATATTTT.

The genes are TRBV6-2 or TRBV6-3 and TRBJ2-7; the D is unclear. From germline, CDR1 is MNHEY and CDR2 SVGEGT. The CDR3 totals 15 residues. Trimming removed 4 bases from V and 2 bases from J, with 15 bases in between. CDR3 sequence reads: CASSFGVPATYEQYF. The CDR3 coding sequence is TGTGCCAGCAGTTTCGGAGTACCCGCAACCTACGAGCAGTACTTC.

This clone was recorded only once. The gene calls are TRBV6-6 and TRBJ1-2, with 7 bases identical to TRBD1. Trimming took 6 bases from V and 0 from J; bases not matched to a gene: 10. Germline V gene data show CDR1 as MNHNY and CDR2 as SVGAGI (reference sequence). The CDR3 consists of 16 residues. CDR3 sequence reads: CASRNTGQLPNYGYTF. CDR3 nucleotide sequence: TGTGCCAGCAGAAACACGGGACAGCTCCCTAACTATGGCTACACCTTC.

The V call is TRBV7-9, the J call TRBJ2-7; TRBD2 matches at 8 bases. In germline, CDR1 is SEHNR, CDR2 FQNEAQ (reference sequence). V lost 5 bases, J lost 3 bases, and 9 bases stayed unmatched. The CDR3 length is 15 residues. CDR3 sequence (DNA): TGTGCCAGCAGCGGAACGGGGGGGAGTCGCTACGAGCAGTACTTC. This sequence encodes CASSGTGGSRYEQYF. Combining the CDR3 with reference TRBV7-9 and TRBJ2-7 gives the whole variable domain DTGVSQNPRHKITKRGQNVTFRCDPISEHNRLYWYRQTLGQGPEFLTYFQNEAQLEKSRLLSDRFSAERPKGSFSTLEIQRTEQGDSAMYLCASSGTGGSRYEQYFGPGTRLTVT.

As DNA, the CDR3 is TGTGCCAGTAGCCGGGTCGGGAGCTTAGAGACCCAGTACTTC. Protein sequence: CASSRVGSLETQYF. The J gene is TRBJ2-5, the V gene TRBV19, with D perhaps TRBD2 (6 bases). The germline gives CDR1 LNHDA, CDR2 SQIVND (reference sequence). This CDR3 has 14 residues. Trimming removed 6 bases at V and 4 bases at J, with 15 bases between. The full variable domain, rest sourced from reference TRBV19 and TRBJ2-5, is DGGITQSPKYLFRKEGQNVTLSCEQNLNHDAMYWYRQDPGQGLRLIYYSQIVNDFQKGDIAEGYSVSREKKESFPLTVTSAQKNPTAFYLCASSRVGSLETQYFGPGTRLLVL.

The V and J genes are TRBV4-3 and TRBJ1-6, with 7 bases that match TRBD1. CDR1 and CDR2 (germline): LGHNA, YSLEER. V was pared by 5 bases and J by 5 bases, with 6 bases of the junction left unmatched. The CDR3 is 15 amino acids. In DNA form, the CDR3 reads TGCGCCAGCAGCTGGGACAGACAGAATAATTCACCCCTCCACTTT. Translating gives CASSWDRQNNSPLHF.

There are a few counts of this clone. The chain uses TRBV6-5 and TRBJ1-2, with D unclear. Germline V CDR1 and CDR2: MNHEY, SVGAGI. V gave up 1 base and J gave up 10 bases, with 10 bases separating them. The CDR3 loop spans 12 amino acids. CDR3 sequence: CASSYYLSDYTF. The DNA for the CDR3 is TGTGCCAGCAGTTACTACCTATCTGACTACACCTTC.